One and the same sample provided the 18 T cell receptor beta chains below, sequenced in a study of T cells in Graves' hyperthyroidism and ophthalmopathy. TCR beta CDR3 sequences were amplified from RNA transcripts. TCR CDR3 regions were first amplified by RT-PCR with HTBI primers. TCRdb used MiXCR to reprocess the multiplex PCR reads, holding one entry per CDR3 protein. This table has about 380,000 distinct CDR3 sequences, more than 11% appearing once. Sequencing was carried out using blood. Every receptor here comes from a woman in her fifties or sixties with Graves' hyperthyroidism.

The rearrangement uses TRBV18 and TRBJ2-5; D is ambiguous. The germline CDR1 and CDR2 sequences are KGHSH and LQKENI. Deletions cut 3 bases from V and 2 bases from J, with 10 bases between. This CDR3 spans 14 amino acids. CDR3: CASSPRWFQETQYF. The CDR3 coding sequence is TGTGCCAGCTCACCCCGTTGGTTTCAAGAGACCCAGTACTTC.

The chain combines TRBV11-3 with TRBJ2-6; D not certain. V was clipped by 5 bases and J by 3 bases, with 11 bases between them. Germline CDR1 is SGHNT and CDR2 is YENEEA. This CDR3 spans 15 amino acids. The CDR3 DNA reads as TGTGCCAGCAGCATAGGGTGGGGTGGGGCCAACGTCCTGACTTTC. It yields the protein CASSIGWGGANVLTF.

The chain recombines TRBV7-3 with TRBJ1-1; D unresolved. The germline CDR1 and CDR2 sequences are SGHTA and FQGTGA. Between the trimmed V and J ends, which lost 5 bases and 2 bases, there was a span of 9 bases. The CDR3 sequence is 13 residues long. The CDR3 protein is CASSKTANTEAFF. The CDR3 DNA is TGTGCCAGCAGCAAAACAGCAAACACTGAAGCTTTCTTT. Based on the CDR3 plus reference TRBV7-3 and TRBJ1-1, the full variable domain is GAGVSQTPSNKVTEKGKYVELRCDPISGHTALYWYRQSLGQGPEFLIYFQGTGAADDSGLPNDRFFAVRPEGSVSTLKIQRTERGDSAVYLCASSKTANTEAFFGQGTRLTVV.

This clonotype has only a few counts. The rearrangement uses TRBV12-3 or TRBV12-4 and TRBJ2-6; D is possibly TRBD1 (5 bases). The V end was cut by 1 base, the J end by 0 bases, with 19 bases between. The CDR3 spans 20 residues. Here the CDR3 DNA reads TGTGCCAGCAGTTTAGATACCCTACAGGCCTCTTCCTCTGGGGCCAACGTCCTGACTTTC. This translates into CASSLDTLQASSSGANVLTF.

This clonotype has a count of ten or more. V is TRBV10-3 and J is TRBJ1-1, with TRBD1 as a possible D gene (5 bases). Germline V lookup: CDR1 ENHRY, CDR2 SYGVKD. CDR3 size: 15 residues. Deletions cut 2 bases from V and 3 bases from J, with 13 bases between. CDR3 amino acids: CAISEGQGGDTEAFF. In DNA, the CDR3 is TGTGCCATCAGTGAGGGGCAGGGAGGGGACACTGAAGCTTTCTTT.

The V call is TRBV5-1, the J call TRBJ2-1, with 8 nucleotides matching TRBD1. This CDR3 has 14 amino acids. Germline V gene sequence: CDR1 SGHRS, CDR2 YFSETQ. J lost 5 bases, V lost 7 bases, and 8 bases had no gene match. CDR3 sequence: CASAEGQANNEQFF. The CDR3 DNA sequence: TGCGCCAGCGCAGAGGGACAGGCTAACAATGAGCAGTTCTTC.

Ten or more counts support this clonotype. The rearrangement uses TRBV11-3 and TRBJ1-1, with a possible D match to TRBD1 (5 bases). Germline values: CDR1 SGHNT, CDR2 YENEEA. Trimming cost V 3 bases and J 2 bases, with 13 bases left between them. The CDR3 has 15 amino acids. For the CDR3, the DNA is TGTGCCAGCAGCTTGGGGTCGGGGCTTAACACTGAAGCTTTCTTT. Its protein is CASSLGSGLNTEAFF.

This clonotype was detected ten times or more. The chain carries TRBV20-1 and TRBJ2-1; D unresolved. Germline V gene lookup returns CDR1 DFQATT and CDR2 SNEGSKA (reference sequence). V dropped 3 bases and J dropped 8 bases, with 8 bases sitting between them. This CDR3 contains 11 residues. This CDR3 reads CSASLGDEQFF. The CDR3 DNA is TGCAGTGCTAGTCTTGGGGATGAGCAGTTCTTC.

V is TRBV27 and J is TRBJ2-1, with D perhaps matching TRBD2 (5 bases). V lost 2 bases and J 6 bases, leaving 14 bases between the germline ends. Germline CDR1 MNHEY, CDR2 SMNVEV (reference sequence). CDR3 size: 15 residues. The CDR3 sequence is CASSLLGSRLNEQFF. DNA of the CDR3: TGTGCCAGCAGTTTACTGGGGAGCAGACTCAATGAGCAGTTCTTC.

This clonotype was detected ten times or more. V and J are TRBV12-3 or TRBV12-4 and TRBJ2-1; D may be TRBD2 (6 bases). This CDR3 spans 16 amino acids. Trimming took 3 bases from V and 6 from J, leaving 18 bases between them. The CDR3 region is CASSLVGGGRSNEQFF. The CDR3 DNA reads TGTGCCAGCAGTTTGGTTGGGGGAGGCCGGTCCAATGAGCAGTTCTTC.

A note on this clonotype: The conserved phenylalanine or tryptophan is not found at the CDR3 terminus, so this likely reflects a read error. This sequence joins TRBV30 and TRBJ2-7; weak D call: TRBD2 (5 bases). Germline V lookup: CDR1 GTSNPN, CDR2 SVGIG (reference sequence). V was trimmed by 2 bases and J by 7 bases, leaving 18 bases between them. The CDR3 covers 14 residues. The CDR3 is CAWSPSGWPEEQYL. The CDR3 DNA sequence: TGTGCCTGGAGTCCGAGCGGCTGGCCGGAAGAGCAGTACCTC.

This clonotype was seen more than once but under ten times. CDR3 in amino acids: CASSPPWVLTENYEQYF. Written as DNA, the CDR3 is TGTGCCAGCTCACCACCGTGGGTCTTGACAGAGAACTACGAGCAGTACTTC. The chain has TRBV18 and TRBJ2-7; possibly TRBD1 for D (5 bases). The CDR3 sequence is 17 residues long. The V gene lost 0 bases and the J gene lost 3 bases, with 18 bases spanning the gap. Germline assignment: CDR1 KGHSH and CDR2 LQKENI.

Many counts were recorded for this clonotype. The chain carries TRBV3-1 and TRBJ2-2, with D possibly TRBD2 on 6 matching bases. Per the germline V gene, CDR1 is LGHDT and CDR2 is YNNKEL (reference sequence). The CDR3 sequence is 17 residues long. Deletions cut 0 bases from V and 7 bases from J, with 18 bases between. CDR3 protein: CASSQDHLTGAGGELFF. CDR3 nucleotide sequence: TGTGCCAGCAGCCAAGATCACTTAACGGGAGCAGGCGGGGAGCTGTTTTTT. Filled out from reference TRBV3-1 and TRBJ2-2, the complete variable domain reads DTAVSQTPKYLVTQMGNDKSIKCEQNLGHDTMYWYKQDSKKFLKIMFSYNNKELIINETVPNRFSPKSPDKAHLNLHINSLELGDSAVYFCASSQDHLTGAGGELFFGEGSRLTVL.

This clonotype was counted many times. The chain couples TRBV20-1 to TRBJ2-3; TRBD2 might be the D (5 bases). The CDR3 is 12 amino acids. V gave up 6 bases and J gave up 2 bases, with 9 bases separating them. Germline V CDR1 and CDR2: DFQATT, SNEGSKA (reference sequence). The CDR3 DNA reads TGCAGTGCGGGAGTTGACACAGATACGCAGTATTTT. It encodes CSAGVDTDTQYF.

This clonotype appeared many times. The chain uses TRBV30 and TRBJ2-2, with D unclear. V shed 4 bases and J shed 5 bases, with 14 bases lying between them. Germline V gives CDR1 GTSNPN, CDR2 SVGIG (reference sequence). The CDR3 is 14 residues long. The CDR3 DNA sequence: TGTGCCTGGAACCGGCTCTTTGGAACCGGGGAGCTGTTTTTT. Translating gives CAWNRLFGTGELFF.

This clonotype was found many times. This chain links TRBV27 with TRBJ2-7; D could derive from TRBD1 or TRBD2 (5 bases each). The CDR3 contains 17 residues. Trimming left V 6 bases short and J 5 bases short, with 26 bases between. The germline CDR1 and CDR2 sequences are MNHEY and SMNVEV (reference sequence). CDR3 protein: CASSRIPGPGYIHEQYF. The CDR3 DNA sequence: TGTGCCAGCAGCCGAATACCGGGACCAGGGTATATTCACGAGCAGTACTTC.

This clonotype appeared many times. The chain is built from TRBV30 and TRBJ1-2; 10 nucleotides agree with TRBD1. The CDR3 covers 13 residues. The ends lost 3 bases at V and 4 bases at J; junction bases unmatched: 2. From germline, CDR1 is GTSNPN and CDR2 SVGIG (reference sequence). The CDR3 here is CAWRTGGFYGYTF. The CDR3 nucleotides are TGTGCCTGGAGGACAGGGGGCTTCTATGGCTACACCTTC.

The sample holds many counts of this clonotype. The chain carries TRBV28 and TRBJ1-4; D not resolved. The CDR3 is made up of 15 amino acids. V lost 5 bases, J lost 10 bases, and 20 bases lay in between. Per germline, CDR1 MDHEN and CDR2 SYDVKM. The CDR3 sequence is CASSTPGRARPKLFF. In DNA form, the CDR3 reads TGTGCCAGCAGTACGCCGGGGAGAGCCCGTCCAAAACTGTTTTTT. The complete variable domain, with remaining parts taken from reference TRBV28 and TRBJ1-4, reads DVKVTQSSRYLVKRTGEKVFLECVQDMDHENMFWYRQDPGLGLRLIYFSYDVKMKEKGDIPEGYSVSREKKERFSLILESASTNQTSMYLCASSTPGRARPKLFFGSGTQLSVL.